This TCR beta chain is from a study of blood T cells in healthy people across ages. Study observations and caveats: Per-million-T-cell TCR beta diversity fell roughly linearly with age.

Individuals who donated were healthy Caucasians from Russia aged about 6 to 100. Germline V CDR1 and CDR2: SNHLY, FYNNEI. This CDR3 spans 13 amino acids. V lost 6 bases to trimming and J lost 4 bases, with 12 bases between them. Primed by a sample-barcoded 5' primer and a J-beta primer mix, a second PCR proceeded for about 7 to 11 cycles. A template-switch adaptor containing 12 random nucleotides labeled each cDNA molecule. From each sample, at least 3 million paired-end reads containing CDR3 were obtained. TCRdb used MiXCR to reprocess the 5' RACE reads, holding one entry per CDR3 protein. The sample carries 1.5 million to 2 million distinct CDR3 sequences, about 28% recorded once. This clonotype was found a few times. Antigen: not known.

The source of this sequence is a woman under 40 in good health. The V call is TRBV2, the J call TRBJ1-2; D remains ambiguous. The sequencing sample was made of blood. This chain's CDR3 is CASRTDAIYGYTF. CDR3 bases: TGTGCCAGCAGAACGGACGCTATCTATGGCTACACCTTC.